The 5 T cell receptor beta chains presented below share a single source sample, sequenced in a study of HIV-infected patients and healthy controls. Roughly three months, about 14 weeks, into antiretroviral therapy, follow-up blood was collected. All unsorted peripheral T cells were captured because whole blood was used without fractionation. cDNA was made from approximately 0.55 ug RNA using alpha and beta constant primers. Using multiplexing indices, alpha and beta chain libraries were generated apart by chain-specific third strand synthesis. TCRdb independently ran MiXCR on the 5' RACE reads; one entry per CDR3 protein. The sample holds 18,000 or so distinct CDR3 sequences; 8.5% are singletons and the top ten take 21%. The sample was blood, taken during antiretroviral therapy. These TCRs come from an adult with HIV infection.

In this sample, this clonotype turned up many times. CDR3 amino acids: CAYKGDFSYNEQFF. The DNA of the CDR3 is TGTGCCTACAAAGGAGATTTCTCCTACAATGAGCAGTTCTTC. The rearrangement joins TRBV6-1 to TRBJ2-1; D not resolved. In germline, CDR1 is MNHNS, CDR2 SASEGT. The CDR3 has 14 amino acids. The V and J ends lost 11 bases and 0 bases respectively, with 14 bases between them.

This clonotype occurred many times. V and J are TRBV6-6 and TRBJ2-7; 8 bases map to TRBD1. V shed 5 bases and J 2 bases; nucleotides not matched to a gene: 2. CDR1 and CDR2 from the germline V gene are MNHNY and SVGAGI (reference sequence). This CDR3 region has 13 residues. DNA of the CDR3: TGTGCCAGCAGTCGGGACAGGACCTACGAGCAGTACTTC. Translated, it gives CASSRDRTYEQYF.

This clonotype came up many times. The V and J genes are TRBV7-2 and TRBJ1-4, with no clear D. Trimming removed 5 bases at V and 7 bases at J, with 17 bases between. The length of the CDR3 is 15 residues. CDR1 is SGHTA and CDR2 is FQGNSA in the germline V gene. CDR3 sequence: CASSIRPHDFEKLFF. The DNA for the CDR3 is TGTGCCAGCAGCATCCGACCGCACGATTTTGAAAAACTGTTTTTT.

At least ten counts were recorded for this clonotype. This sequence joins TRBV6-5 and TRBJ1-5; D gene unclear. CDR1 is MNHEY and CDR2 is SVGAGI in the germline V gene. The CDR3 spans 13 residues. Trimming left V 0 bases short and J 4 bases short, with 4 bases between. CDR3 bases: TGTGCCAGCAGTTACTCTCAGAATCAGCCCCAGCATTTT. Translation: CASSYSQNQPQHF.

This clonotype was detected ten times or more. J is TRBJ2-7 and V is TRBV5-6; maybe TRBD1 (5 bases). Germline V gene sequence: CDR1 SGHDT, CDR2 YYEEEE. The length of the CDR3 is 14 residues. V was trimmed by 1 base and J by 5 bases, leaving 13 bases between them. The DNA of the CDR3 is TGTGCCAGCAGCTTGATAGGGGCCGACCACGAGCAGTACTTC. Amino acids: CASSLIGADHEQYF.